Below are 19 T cell receptor beta chains sequenced from a single sample in a study of T cells in Graves' hyperthyroidism and ophthalmopathy. Template material for amplifying TCR beta CDR3 regions consisted of RNA transcripts. First-round RT-PCR with HTBI primers amplified the TCR CDR3 region. TCRdb redid the calling of the multiplex PCR reads with MiXCR, one entry per CDR3 protein. This sample yields a few hundred thousand distinct CDR3 sequences, of which about 43% are seen a single time; under 20% belongs to the top ten. The source material was peripheral blood or thyroid tissue (not recorded which). The receptors derive from an adult woman with Graves' disease, either hyperthyroidism or ophthalmopathy (not recorded which).

For this clonotype: A single base separates this from a much larger clone, so it may be a read error. This rearrangement joins TRBV5-4 to TRBJ2-6, with 9 positions matching TRBD1. The CDR3 is 19 residues long. The ends lost 4 bases at V and 1 base at J; junction bases unmatched: 12. The germline V gene encodes CDR1 SGHNT and CDR2 YYREEE (reference sequence). This CDR3 reads CASSPPGTGYRSGANVLTF. DNA for the CDR3: TGTGCCAGCAGCCCGCCCGGGACAGGGTATCGGTCTGGGGCCAACGTCCTGACTTTC. Full variable domain (missing parts from reference TRBV5-4 and TRBJ2-6): ETGVTQSPTHLIKTRGQQVTLRCSSQSGHNTVSWYQQALGQGPQFIFQYYREEENGRGNFPPRFSGLQFPNYSSELNVNALELDDSALYLCASSPPGTGYRSGANVLTFGAGSRLTVL.

In this sample, this clonotype turned up many times. The J gene is TRBJ2-2, the V gene TRBV24-1; 11 bases agree with TRBD2. Germline values: CDR1 KGHDR, CDR2 SFDVKD. V was clipped by 9 bases and J by 2 bases; unmatched bases: 4. This CDR3 has 15 amino acids. CDR3 region: CATRGTSGNTGELFF. The CDR3 bases are TGTGCCACCCGAGGGACTAGCGGTAACACCGGGGAGCTGTTTTTT.

The chain joins TRBV5-6 to TRBJ1-1; 7 bases match TRBD1. Germline CDR1 SGHDT, CDR2 YYEEEE. There are 14 residues in the CDR3. With 5 bases clipped from V and 5 bases from J, the junction kept 9 bases outside the gene matches. The CDR3 DNA reads TGTGCCAGCAGAGACGACAGGGTAGGGACTGAAGCTTTCTTT. Its protein product is CASRDDRVGTEAFF.

With respect to this clonotype: This may arise from a read error, as a much more abundant clone is one base away. V gene TRBV28 combines with J gene TRBJ1-6, with TRBD1 as a possible D gene (6 bases). Germline CDR1 reads MDHEN; CDR2 reads SYDVKM. The CDR3 consists of 13 residues. Here the CDR3 reads CATRDNINSLLHF. The CDR3 DNA follows: TGTGCCACGCGGGACAATATTAATTCACTCCTCCACTTT.

This clonotype appeared many times. The V and J genes are TRBV20-1 and TRBJ2-7; 8 positions agree with TRBD2. From germline, CDR1 is DFQATT and CDR2 SNEGSKA (reference sequence). The CDR3 covers 13 residues. In DNA form, the CDR3 reads TGCAATGCAAATCCGGGACTAGGCTACGAGCAGTACTTC. The encoded protein is CNANPGLGYEQYF.

The genes are TRBV12-3 or TRBV12-4 and TRBJ2-7, with 9 bases fitting TRBD2. This CDR3 is built from 15 residues. Trimming cost V 4 bases and J 4 bases; bases outside gene matches: 8. The CDR3 is CASSWPGLAAYEQYF. CDR3 sequence (DNA): TGTGCCAGCAGTTGGCCGGGACTAGCTGCTTACGAGCAGTACTTC.

This clonotype came up a few times. The V gene is TRBV6-1, the J gene TRBJ2-7, with D perhaps TRBD2 (5 bases). The V and J ends lost 5 bases and 2 bases respectively, with 10 bases between them. CDR1 MNHNS and CDR2 SASEGT come from the germline V gene. The CDR3 length is 13 residues. CDR3 protein: CASSQLVPYEQYF. CDR3 nucleotide sequence: TGTGCCAGCAGTCAACTAGTCCCCTACGAGCAGTACTTC.

V is TRBV7-8 and J is TRBJ1-2; TRBD1 matches 9 bases. This CDR3 comprises 17 residues. Germline values: CDR1 SGHVS, CDR2 FQNEAQ. V shed 1 base, J shed 5 bases, and the junction held 11 bases outside the gene matches. CDR3 coding DNA: TGTGCCAGCAGCTTAGGAGGACGCGGGACAGGGCTGTATGGCTACACCTTC. Amino acids: CASSLGGRGTGLYGYTF. The whole variable domain, filled in from reference TRBV7-8 and TRBJ1-2, reads GAGVSQSPRYKVAKRGQDVALRCDPISGHVSLFWYQQALGQGPEFLTYFQNEAQLDKSGLPSDRFFAERPEGSVSTLKIQRTQQEDSAVYLCASSLGGRGTGLYGYTFGSGTRLTVV.

The CDR3 region is CASSVDLVGEQYF. The CDR3 DNA follows: TGTGCCAGCAGCGTGGACCTGGTGGGCGAGCAGTACTTC. This chain links TRBV7-9 with TRBJ2-7; unclear D gene. This CDR3 has 13 amino acids. The germline CDR1 and CDR2 sequences are SEHNR and FQNEAQ (reference sequence). Trimming took 5 bases from V and 6 from J, leaving 14 bases between them.

A word on this clonotype: The junction and the germline gene differ at one end; a read error may be behind it. The chain has TRBV20-1 and TRBJ1-5; no definite D call. CDR3 length: 16 residues. Germline V lookup: CDR1 DFQATT, CDR2 SNEGSKA (reference sequence). The CDR3 bases are TGCAGTGCTCGAGATCCCCGGATGACCCTGGCTCAGCCCCAGCATTTT. The encoded protein is CSARDPRMTLAQPQHF.

The chain couples TRBV7-9 to TRBJ2-7; D gene uncertain. This CDR3 contains 12 residues. Germline V lookup: CDR1 SEHNR, CDR2 FQNEAQ (reference sequence). Trimming took off 4 bases at V and 9 bases at J, with 13 bases between the two ends. The CDR3, as DNA: TGTGCCAGCAGCTCCCCAGTGTCAGTGCAGTACTTC. Its protein is CASSSPVSVQYF. Together with reference TRBV7-9 and TRBJ2-7, the CDR3 gives the full variable domain: DTGVSQNPRHKITKRGQNVTFRCDPISEHNRLYWYRQTLGQGPEFLTYFQNEAQLEKSRLLSDRFSAERPKGSFSTLEIQRTEQGDSAMYLCASSSPVSVQYFGPGTRLTVT.

This clonotype was counted only a few times. The chain has TRBV20-1 and TRBJ2-7; D is unclear. The germline gives CDR1 DFQATT, CDR2 SNEGSKA (reference sequence). This CDR3 is built from 14 residues. V lost 4 bases and J lost 2, with 15 bases in between. The CDR3 spells CSATTLGGPYEQYF. DNA of the CDR3: TGCAGTGCTACAACCCTGGGTGGGCCCTACGAGCAGTACTTC.

This clonotype was counted many times. The rearrangement uses TRBV7-9 and TRBJ1-1; D may be TRBD1 (6 bases). Germline lookup yields CDR1 SEHNR and CDR2 FQNEAQ (reference sequence). The V end lost 7 bases, the J end lost 11 bases, and 14 bases lay between the germline ends. The CDR3 contains 11 residues. CDR3 bases: TGTGCCAGCACCTGGGGGGGGGCGGCTTTCTTT. Its protein product is CASTWGGAAFF. Together with reference TRBV7-9 and TRBJ1-1, the CDR3 gives the full variable domain: DTGVSQNPRHKITKRGQNVTFRCDPISEHNRLYWYRQTLGQGPEFLTYFQNEAQLEKSRLLSDRFSAERPKGSFSTLEIQRTEQGDSAMYLCASTWGGAAFFGQGTRLTVV.

This clonotype has ten or more counts. The V call is TRBV10-3, the J call TRBJ1-1; no firm D call. With 3 bases removed from V and 1 base from J, the gap between germline ends came to 6 bases. The CDR3 totals 13 residues. The V gene's germline CDR1 is ENHRY and CDR2 SYGVKD. The CDR3 sequence is CAISDRGNTEAFF. The DNA for the CDR3 is TGTGCCATCAGTGACCGGGGGAACACTGAAGCTTTCTTT.

The chain joins TRBV7-2 to TRBJ1-2, with D unresolved. The CDR3 covers 14 residues. V was shortened by 5 bases and J by 1 base, with 11 bases between the two germline ends. Germline-derived CDR1 and CDR2 are SGHTA and FQGNSA. CDR3 amino acids: CASSQYTNNYGYTF. For the CDR3, the DNA is TGTGCCAGCAGCCAATATACGAATAACTATGGCTACACCTTC. Looking up the rest from reference TRBV7-2 and TRBJ1-2 gives the full variable domain: GAGVSQSPSNKVTEKGKDVELRCDPISGHTALYWYRQSLGQGLEFLIYFQGNSAPDKSGLPSDRFSAERTGGSVSTLTIQRTQQEDSAVYLCASSQYTNNYGYTFGSGTRLTVV.

This clonotype showed up many times. CDR3 loop: CASSTGQAHDQYF. CDR3 coding DNA: TGTGCCAGCAGCACAGGACAGGCCCATGACCAGTACTTC. The V gene is TRBV9, the J gene TRBJ2-5, with 7 bases aligning to TRBD1. The CDR3 has 13 amino acids. Germline assignment: CDR1 SGDLS and CDR2 YYNGEE. V lost 4 bases to trimming and J lost 10 bases; unmatched junction nucleotides: 10.

This clonotype has more than one count but fewer than ten. The CDR3 is CASSESAGRYYGYTF. CDR3 bases: TGCGCCAGCAGTGAGTCGGCGGGGAGGTACTATGGCTACACCTTC. J is TRBJ1-2 and V is TRBV10-2; D gene unclear. The CDR3 runs 15 residues. Germline CDR1 and CDR2: WSHSY and SAAADI. V was trimmed by 0 bases and J by 3 bases, leaving 11 bases between them.

The table lists this clonotype with many counts. The genes are TRBV28 and TRBJ2-5; 8 nucleotides agree with TRBD1. V lost 7 bases and J lost 2; bases outside the gene matches: 3. The CDR3 spans 13 residues. The V gene's germline CDR1 is MDHEN and CDR2 SYDVKM. Here the CDR3 DNA reads TGTGCCAGCATCACAGGGGGGCAAGAGACCCAGTACTTC. Amino acids: CASITGGQETQYF.

The chain recombines TRBV19 with TRBJ2-6; D may correspond to TRBD1 or TRBD2 (5 bases each). From germline, CDR1 is LNHDA and CDR2 SQIVND (reference sequence). This CDR3 comprises 19 residues. The V and J ends lost 5 bases and 0 bases respectively, with 20 bases between them. The CDR3 loop reads CASSLGTGNQPSGANVLTF. CDR3 coding DNA: TGTGCCAGTAGTCTAGGGACCGGCAATCAGCCCTCTGGGGCCAACGTCCTGACTTTC.